The clone carrying this TCR beta chain was detected a few times. The antigen remains unidentified. The record originates from a study of Ad26.COV2.S vaccination and SARS-CoV-2 variants. Study-level background: The vaccine Ad26.COV2.S was put into the muscle once, or twice with 56 days between.

Study conclusions and caveats: Overall T cell responses may have been underestimated by the analyses of TCR breadth and depth.

CDR3 size: 13 residues. V was trimmed by 6 bases and J by 10 bases, leaving 13 bases between them. Germline lookup yields CDR1 MNHEY and CDR2 SVGEGT. Sequencing was performed with immunoSEQ multiplex PCR; in TCRdb, only in-frame clones are kept and a portion is missing. The repertoire holds 300,000 to 400,000 clones, with around 87% as singletons. The treatment was: over 15 received Ad26.COV2.S at low or high dose, single or two shots; about five received placebo; per-sample allocation not given. It was on day 63 after the first vaccine or placebo injection that samples were taken. The clonotype was recovered from a person aged 18-65 years who received the Ad26.COV2.S COVID-19 vaccine or a placebo. This specimen was peripheral blood, taken in a trial of Ad26.COV2.S vaccine versus placebo. The rearrangement links TRBV6-2 or TRBV6-3 to TRBJ1-6; D is ambiguous. CDR3 sequence (DNA): TGTGCCAGCAGCCTACGGCGCGAATCACCCCTCCACTTT. Its translation: CASSLRRESPLHF.